These 25 T cell receptor beta chains were sequenced from one sample in a study of blood T cell repertoires in COVID-19. Measured with immunoSEQ multiplex PCR; TCRdb has only the in-frame clones, and not every one. Here the sample spans roughly 150,000 clones, 70% to 90% being singletons. The sequenced sample consisted of PBMCs or T cells enriched from blood (not recorded which). These receptors were collected from a man aged 40-50 years who had recovered from COVID-19.

CDR3 in DNA: TGTGCCAGCAGCGGGACACCACACAATGAGCAGTTCTTC. It codes for CASSGTPHNEQFF. The chain couples TRBV7-9 to TRBJ2-1, with D perhaps TRBD1 (6 bases). V lost 5 bases and J 5 bases, leaving 10 bases between the germline ends. The germline CDR1 and CDR2 sequences are SEHNR and FQNEAQ (reference sequence). This CDR3 region has 13 residues. Full variable domain (remainder filled in from reference TRBV7-9 and TRBJ2-1): DTGVSQNPRHKITKRGQNVTFRCDPISEHNRLYWYRQTLGQGPEFLTYFQNEAQLEKSRLLSDRFSAERPKGSFSTLEIQRTEQGDSAMYLCASSGTPHNEQFFGPGTRLTVL.

The rearrangement links TRBV11-2 to TRBJ2-7; 8 nucleotides line up with TRBD1. Per germline, CDR1 SGHAT and CDR2 FQNNGV. V was clipped by 5 bases and J by 6 bases; unmatched bases: 12. This CDR3 comprises 15 residues. For the CDR3, the DNA is TGTGCCAGCAGCGACCGGACAGGGACGGGAGCCGAGCAGTACTTC. Translated, it gives CASSDRTGTGAEQYF.

The rearrangement joins TRBV5-1 to TRBJ2-5, with no clear D. The CDR3 sequence is 15 residues long. Germline V CDR1 and CDR2: SGHRS, YFSETQ. The V gene lost 0 bases and the J gene lost 5 bases, with 14 bases spanning the gap. The CDR3 loop reads CASSLDPGKTETQYF. The CDR3 bases are TGCGCCAGCAGCTTGGATCCAGGAAAAACGGAGACCCAGTACTTC.

The chain carries TRBV2 and TRBJ1-2, with D possibly being TRBD1 (6 bases). Germline loops: CDR1 SNHLY, CDR2 FYNNEI. V lost 5 bases and J lost 3, with 16 bases in between. This CDR3 is built from 15 residues. The DNA for the CDR3 is TGTGCCAGCAGTCGCGCCGGGGGGGGCGACTATGGCTACACCTTC. It specifies CASSRAGGGDYGYTF.

This rearrangement joins TRBV29-1 to TRBJ1-1, with TRBD1 matching 8 bases. Germline CDR1 SQVTM, CDR2 ANQGSEA. V shed 7 bases, J shed 3 bases, and the junction held 4 bases outside the gene matches. This CDR3 is built from 12 residues. The CDR3 reads CSGDRGDTEAFF. The CDR3, as DNA: TGCAGCGGCGACAGGGGCGACACTGAAGCTTTCTTT.

The chain has TRBV14 and TRBJ1-1; the D is unclear. The germline V and J ends were trimmed by 2 bases and 0 bases, with 31 bases remaining between them. The CDR3 has 22 residues. Germline CDR1 reads SGHDN; CDR2 reads FVKESK. The CDR3 loop reads CASSQLSFRGGLTDILNTEAFF. CDR3 sequence (DNA): TGTGCCAGCAGCCAACTATCCTTCCGTGGCGGTCTGACCGATATTTTGAACACTGAAGCTTTCTTT.

This chain connects TRBV27 to TRBJ2-3, with 8 bases lining up with TRBD2. J lost 8 bases, V lost 1 base, and 5 bases had no gene match. Germline V gene sequence: CDR1 MNHEY, CDR2 SMNVEV (reference sequence). CDR3 length: 14 residues. The CDR3 nucleotides read TGTGCCAGCAGTTTATATTACGGGGGGGGTACGCAGTATTTT. Translating it yields CASSLYYGGGTQYF.

The rearrangement links TRBV27 to TRBJ2-3; 9 nucleotides match TRBD1. The CDR3 is 16 amino acids. With V trimmed by 6 bases and J by 0 bases, 7 bases remained unmatched. Germline values: CDR1 MNHEY, CDR2 SMNVEV (reference sequence). This CDR3 is CASRFRGQGSTDTQYF. Here the CDR3 DNA reads TGTGCCAGCAGGTTTAGGGGACAGGGTAGCACAGATACGCAGTATTTT.

The J gene is TRBJ1-1, the V gene TRBV7-6; 11 positions match TRBD1. Per the germline V gene, CDR1 is SGHVS and CDR2 is FNYEAQ. The CDR3 is 18 residues long. V trimming: 5 bases; J trimming: 4 bases; junction bases outside the gene matches: 15. The CDR3 is CASSQPGQGAMGITEAFF. In DNA form, the CDR3 reads TGTGCCAGCAGCCAACCTGGACAGGGGGCCATGGGAATCACTGAAGCTTTCTTT. Filled out from reference TRBV7-6 and TRBJ1-1, the complete variable domain reads GAGVSQSPRYKVTKRGQDVALRCDPISGHVSLYWYRQALGQGPEFLTYFNYEAQQDKSGLPNDRFSAERPEGSISTLTIQRTEQRDSAMYRCASSQPGQGAMGITEAFFGQGTRLTVV.

This clone was observed a single time. The V call is TRBV5-1, the J call TRBJ1-2; no clear D. The CDR3 runs to 14 residues. Trimming shortened V by 4 bases and J by 4 bases, and 14 bases separated the two germline ends. Per the germline V gene, CDR1 is SGHRS and CDR2 is YFSETQ. CDR3 in amino acids: CASSTPQNPYGYTF. DNA for the CDR3: TGCGCCAGCAGCACTCCACAGAACCCCTATGGCTACACCTTC.

The CDR3 nucleotides are TGTGCCAGTAGTATCCAACAAATTGGAAACACCATATATTTT. Encoded protein: CASSIQQIGNTIYF. The rearrangement joins TRBV19 to TRBJ1-3; D is undetermined. Germline V gives CDR1 LNHDA, CDR2 SQIVND (reference sequence). The CDR3 runs to 14 residues. Trimming took off 3 bases at V and 3 bases at J, with 9 bases between the two ends.

This rearrangement joins TRBV19 to TRBJ2-7, with 8 positions matching TRBD1. Trimming removed 1 base from V and 5 bases from J; junction bases left unmatched: 4. The germline CDR1 and CDR2 sequences are LNHDA and SQIVND (reference sequence). The CDR3 contains 14 residues. The CDR3 spells CASSIARTGNEQYF. The CDR3 coding sequence is TGTGCCAGTAGTATAGCAAGGACAGGGAACGAGCAGTACTTC.

The genes are TRBV5-4 and TRBJ1-2, with D possibly TRBD1 on 6 matching bases. V was clipped by 3 bases and J by 4 bases, with 16 bases between them. CDR1 is SGHNT and CDR2 is YYREEE in the germline V gene (reference sequence). CDR3 length: 15 residues. CDR3 coding DNA: TGTGCCAGCAGCTCGTCACAGGGTAGGGTCTATGGCTACACCTTC. Translated, it gives CASSSSQGRVYGYTF. Full variable domain (rest looked up from reference TRBV5-4 and TRBJ1-2): ETGVTQSPTHLIKTRGQQVTLRCSSQSGHNTVSWYQQALGQGPQFIFQYYREEENGRGNFPPRFSGLQFPNYSSELNVNALELDDSALYLCASSSSQGRVYGYTFGSGTRLTVV.

The chain combines TRBV11-2 with TRBJ2-6; D ambiguous. The V and J ends lost 0 bases and 0 bases respectively, with 12 bases between them. This CDR3 contains 18 residues. Germline loops: CDR1 SGHAT, CDR2 FQNNGV. CDR3 DNA: TGTGCCAGCAGCTTAGACATCGGTTTCCACTCTGGGGCCAACGTCCTGACTTTC. This sequence encodes CASSLDIGFHSGANVLTF.

The chain couples TRBV9 to TRBJ2-1, with a weak D call TRBD2 (6 bases). The CDR3 sequence is 15 residues long. Germline V gene data show CDR1 as SGDLS and CDR2 as YYNGEE. The germline V and J ends were trimmed by 4 bases and 10 bases, with 21 bases remaining between them. The CDR3 sequence: CASSPGDPTLWEQFF. As DNA, the CDR3 is TGTGCCAGCAGCCCGGGGGACCCTACCCTGTGGGAGCAGTTCTTC.

This clone was detected only a few times. The chain has TRBV19 and TRBJ1-1; TRBD1 matches at 7 bases. This CDR3 is 14 amino acids long. J was trimmed by 8 bases and V by 6 bases; bases with no gene match: 12. CDR1 and CDR2 from the germline V gene are LNHDA and SQIVND (reference sequence). The DNA for the CDR3 is TGTGCCAGTAGCGCCCAGACAGGGACGGGAGAAGCTTTCTTT. This codes for CASSAQTGTGEAFF.

V and J are TRBV7-8 and TRBJ1-1; 10 nucleotides line up with TRBD1. V dropped 6 bases and J dropped 4; count of bases not matched to a gene: 2. The CDR3 is made up of 13 amino acids. Germline V CDR1 and CDR2: SGHVS, FQNEAQ. CDR3 nucleotide sequence: TGTGCCAGCAGGAGGACAGGGGGCACTGAAGCTTTCTTT. This encodes CASRRTGGTEAFF.

The chain joins TRBV3-1 (or the pseudogene TRBV3-2) to TRBJ1-2; TRBD1 is a possible D gene (6 bases). The CDR3 covers 15 residues. Germline-derived CDR1 and CDR2 are LGHDT and YNNKEL (reference sequence). V was pared by 3 bases and J by 1 base, with 12 bases between. CDR3 sequence reads: CASSHSYRDNYGYTF. DNA of the CDR3: TGTGCCAGCAGCCATTCCTACAGGGATAACTATGGCTACACCTTC.

This chain joins TRBV12-5 and TRBJ1-1, with TRBD1 as a possible D gene (6 bases). CDR3 length equals 14 residues. Trimming removed 6 bases from V and 1 base from J, with 12 bases in between. Germline-derived CDR1 and CDR2 are LGHNT and FRNRAP. Here the CDR3 reads CASGANRANTEAFF. CDR3 coding DNA: TGTGCTAGTGGGGCGAACAGGGCGAACACTGAAGCTTTCTTT.

The chain has TRBV7-9 and TRBJ2-2, with D possibly being TRBD2 (5 bases). The CDR3 has 13 residues. Germline V CDR1 and CDR2: SEHNR, FQNEAQ (reference sequence). Trimming shortened V by 4 bases and J by 13 bases, and 16 bases separated the two germline ends. The CDR3 nucleotides are TGTGCCAGCAGCTCTCAAGGGTCCCGGGGGCTGTTTTTT. This gives the protein CASSSQGSRGLFF. Supplemented by reference TRBV7-9 and TRBJ2-2, the full variable domain reads DTGVSQNPRHKITKRGQNVTFRCDPISEHNRLYWYRQTLGQGPEFLTYFQNEAQLEKSRLLSDRFSAERPKGSFSTLEIQRTEQGDSAMYLCASSSQGSRGLFFGEGSRLTVL.

The chain uses TRBV5-1 and TRBJ2-2; 9 nucleotides line up with TRBD1. The CDR3 consists of 16 residues. V shed 8 bases and J 7 bases; nucleotides not matched to a gene: 15. Germline CDR1 is SGHRS and CDR2 is YFSETQ. In DNA, the CDR3 is TGCGCCAGTCGAATGACGGGGACAGGGTCGAACGGGGAGCTGTTTTTT. This gives the protein CASRMTGTGSNGELFF.

V gene TRBV6-5 combines with J gene TRBJ1-1; 7 nucleotides agree with TRBD1. Germline CDR1 and CDR2: MNHEY and SVGAGI. V gave up 2 bases and J gave up 3 bases; unmatched junction bases: 6. This CDR3 has 15 residues. The CDR3 coding sequence is TGTGCCAGCAGTTACGAGGGGGCCATTTACACTGAAGCTTTCTTT. This translates into CASSYEGAIYTEAFF.

The chain links TRBV10-3 to TRBJ2-1, with 13 bases that match TRBD2. Germline loops: CDR1 ENHRY, CDR2 SYGVKD. Trimming at V came to 10 bases and at J to 0 bases, leaving 9 bases not matched to a gene. CDR3 length: 17 amino acids. The CDR3 region is CATRLAGGLLSYNEQFF. Here the CDR3 DNA reads TGTGCCACCAGACTAGCGGGGGGCCTACTCTCCTACAATGAGCAGTTCTTC.

The chain combines TRBV6-1 with TRBJ2-3; TRBD2 is a possible D gene (7 bases). From germline, CDR1 is MNHNS and CDR2 SASEGT. Deletions cut 3 bases from V and 3 bases from J, with 10 bases between. The CDR3 has 14 residues. CDR3: CASSDGGRTDTQYF. The CDR3 bases are TGTGCCAGCAGTGACGGGGGGCGTACAGATACGCAGTATTTT.

The chain is built from TRBV30 and TRBJ2-3; D possibly corresponds to TRBD2 (7 bases). Germline V lookup: CDR1 GTSNPN, CDR2 SVGIG (reference sequence). Trimming cost V 7 bases and J 2 bases, with 25 bases left between them. The length of the CDR3 is 17 residues. This chain's CDR3 is CASDPRGGRGITDTQYF. The CDR3 coding sequence is TGTGCCTCCGACCCAAGAGGGGGGCGGGGGATCACAGATACGCAGTATTTT.